Below are 28 T cell receptor beta chains sequenced from a single sample in a study of blood T cell repertoires in COVID-19. The data were produced by immunoSEQ multiplex PCR, yet TCRdb's version contains in-frame clones alone and is incomplete. The table has a few hundred thousand clones, over 60% seen once. The material sequenced was peripheral blood. The receptors derive from a woman in her sixties or seventies with acute or convalescent COVID-19.

V is TRBV12-3 or TRBV12-4 and J is TRBJ1-2, with D possibly TRBD1 on 5 matching bases. The CDR3 has 13 residues. V shed 6 bases and J shed 3 bases, with 11 bases lying between them. CDR3 amino acids: CASSAGIHYGYTF. Here the CDR3 DNA reads TGTGCCAGCAGCGCAGGGATTCACTATGGCTACACCTTC.

This chain uses TRBV4-1 with TRBJ2-6; 10 nucleotides match TRBD1. This CDR3 spans 17 amino acids. In germline, CDR1 is MGHRA, CDR2 YSYEKL. V shed 4 bases, J shed 0 bases, and the junction held 3 bases outside the gene matches. In DNA form, the CDR3 reads TGCGCCAGCAGCCTTAGGGACAGGGGCTCTGGGGCCAACGTCCTGACTTTC. Its translation is CASSLRDRGSGANVLTF.

The J gene is TRBJ2-3, the V gene TRBV5-1, with a possible D match to TRBD2 (6 bases). Trimming shortened V by 4 bases and J by 6 bases, and 15 bases separated the two germline ends. The germline CDR1 and CDR2 sequences are SGHRS and YFSETQ. The CDR3 spans 14 residues. CDR3 nucleotide sequence: TGCGCCAGCAGCCCGGGACTCCGGTCGGATACGCAGTATTTT. Its translation: CASSPGLRSDTQYF.

The chain joins TRBV4-1 to TRBJ1-5; 8 nucleotides match TRBD1. CDR1 is MGHRA and CDR2 is YSYEKL in the germline V gene. Trimming at V came to 3 bases and at J to 4 bases, leaving 5 bases not matched to a gene. CDR3 length: 15 amino acids. CDR3 bases: TGCGCCAGCAGCCATTACGGGACAGGTAATCAGCCCCAGCATTTT. It is translated as CASSHYGTGNQPQHF.

V gene TRBV5-4 combines with J gene TRBJ2-7, with a tentative D call TRBD2 (5 bases). This CDR3 spans 13 amino acids. CDR1 SGHNT and CDR2 YYREEE come from the germline V gene (reference sequence). Trimming took 7 bases from V and 3 from J, leaving 14 bases between them. The CDR3: CASWETIFYEQYF. CDR3 nucleotide sequence: TGTGCCAGCTGGGAGACAATATTCTACGAGCAGTACTTC.

The chain carries TRBV4-1 and TRBJ1-2; D unclear. V shed 5 bases and J shed 2 bases, with 15 bases lying between them. CDR3 size: 15 residues. The germline CDR1 and CDR2 sequences are MGHRA and YSYEKL. In nucleotides, the CDR3 is TGCGCCAGCAGCGACGTAGCGGGAGCCAACTATGGCTACACCTTC. Its protein is CASSDVAGANYGYTF.

The genes are TRBV5-8 and TRBJ2-5; TRBD1 matches at 11 bases. V lost 2 bases and J lost 6; bases outside the gene matches: 6. Germline V gives CDR1 SGHTS, CDR2 YDEGEE. The CDR3 is 15 residues long. The CDR3 reads CASSFGTGGGKTQYF. DNA of the CDR3: TGTGCCAGCAGCTTCGGGACAGGGGGAGGAAAGACCCAGTACTTC.

V is TRBV19 and J is TRBJ2-1; 10 bases are shared with TRBD2. The CDR3 is made up of 17 amino acids. V lost 8 bases, J lost 10 bases, and 20 bases stayed unmatched. Germline CDR1 LNHDA, CDR2 SQIVND (reference sequence). The CDR3 reads CASAPELGLAPKGEQFF. The CDR3 nucleotides are TGTGCCAGTGCCCCGGAGTTGGGACTAGCGCCCAAAGGCGAGCAGTTCTTC.

The chain couples TRBV10-3 to TRBJ1-5; 8 nucleotides line up with TRBD1. The germline gives CDR1 ENHRY, CDR2 SYGVKD. This CDR3 region has 14 residues. The V segment lost 2 bases and the J segment 8 bases; nucleotides outside the gene matches: 5. The CDR3 is CAISERAGGEPQHF. The CDR3 DNA reads as TGTGCCATCAGTGAGAGGGCAGGGGGCGAGCCCCAGCATTTT.

The genes are TRBV12-3 or TRBV12-4 and TRBJ2-7, with D perhaps matching TRBD2 (5 bases). The CDR3 loop spans 12 amino acids. With 3 bases removed from V and 5 bases from J, the gap between germline ends came to 8 bases. CDR3 region: CASSLSGNEQYF. The CDR3 DNA reads TGTGCCAGCAGTTTGTCCGGGAACGAGCAGTACTTC.

In this sample, this clone turned up once. This sequence joins TRBV5-5 and TRBJ2-7, with 7 bases aligning to TRBD2. Germline V gene data show CDR1 as SGHKS and CDR2 as YYEKEE (reference sequence). The V gene end was trimmed by 0 bases and the J gene end by 3 bases; junction bases not matched to a gene: 6. The CDR3 extends over 15 amino acids. This chain's CDR3 is CASSLAIGGNYEQYF. DNA for the CDR3: TGTGCCAGCAGCTTGGCGATCGGGGGGAACTACGAGCAGTACTTC. Combining the CDR3 with reference TRBV5-5 and TRBJ2-7 gives the whole variable domain DAGVTQSPTHLIKTRGQQVTLRCSPISGHKSVSWYQQVLGQGPQFIFQYYEKEERGRGNFPDRFSARQFPNYSSELNVNALLLGDSALYLCASSLAIGGNYEQYFGPGTRLTVT.

V and J are TRBV24-1 and TRBJ2-1; 8 positions agree with TRBD1. Trimming at V came to 7 bases and at J to 5 bases, leaving 0 bases not matched to a gene. The CDR3 spans 12 residues. Germline CDR1 reads KGHDR; CDR2 reads SFDVKD. CDR3 DNA sequence: TGTGCCACCAGGGACAGGGACAATGAGCAGTTCTTC. Its translation: CATRDRDNEQFF.

The chain uses TRBV28 and TRBJ2-2, with D possibly TRBD2 on 5 matching bases. The V gene lost 11 bases and the J gene lost 4 bases, with 17 bases spanning the gap. The germline gives CDR1 MDHEN, CDR2 SYDVKM. This CDR3 is 14 amino acids long. DNA of the CDR3: TGTGCCGCAAAGCGACAAGGGAGCACCGGGGAGCTGTTTTTT. Amino acid sequence: CAAKRQGSTGELFF.

This clone was detected once. V gene TRBV30 combines with J gene TRBJ1-1; D is unresolved. CDR1 and CDR2 from the germline V gene are GTSNPN and SVGIG (reference sequence). The CDR3 spans 12 residues. With 7 bases removed from V and 1 base from J, the gap between germline ends came to 10 bases. CDR3 amino acids: CALDGKNTEAFF. The CDR3 coding sequence is TGTGCCTTGGACGGGAAGAACACTGAAGCTTTCTTT.

The chain combines TRBV3-1 (or the pseudogene TRBV3-2) with TRBJ2-3; 8 bases are shared with TRBD2. CDR1 and CDR2 (germline): LGHDT, YNNKEL (reference sequence). Unmatched junction bases numbered 6, after V lost 0 bases and J lost 10 bases. The CDR3 length is 14 residues. The CDR3 nucleotides are TGTGCCAGCAGCCAAGATCTAACTAGCGGACCGCAGTATTTT. Amino acid sequence: CASSQDLTSGPQYF.

The V gene is TRBV19, the J gene TRBJ1-2; possible D gene TRBD1, 5 bases. The CDR3 is 13 residues long. Between the trimmed V and J ends, which lost 5 bases and 8 bases, there was a span of 15 bases. Germline lookup yields CDR1 LNHDA and CDR2 SQIVND (reference sequence). In DNA, the CDR3 is TGTGCCAGTAGTTACGGGACGGCGGGGGGCTACACCTTC. Protein sequence: CASSYGTAGGYTF.

V is TRBV3-1 (or the pseudogene TRBV3-2) and J is TRBJ1-5; D ambiguous. Trimming left V 2 bases short and J 4 bases short, with 3 bases between. Per germline, CDR1 LGHDT and CDR2 YNNKEL (reference sequence). The CDR3 spans 12 residues. The CDR3 sequence is CASSQQNQPQHF. CDR3 bases: TGTGCCAGCAGCCAACAAAATCAGCCCCAGCATTTT.

The rearrangement links TRBV2 to TRBJ1-3; D possibly corresponds to TRBD1 (5 bases). Trimming removed 6 bases from V and 1 base from J, with 10 bases in between. Germline CDR1 SNHLY, CDR2 FYNNEI. The length of the CDR3 is 14 residues. The CDR3 here is CASRDAGSGNTIYF. CDR3 in DNA: TGTGCCAGCAGGGACGCAGGGTCTGGAAACACCATATATTTT.

The V and J genes are TRBV15 and TRBJ1-1, with D possibly being TRBD1 (5 bases). The V gene lost 0 bases and the J gene lost 1 base, with 12 bases spanning the gap. Germline lookup yields CDR1 LNHNV and CDR2 YYDKDF (reference sequence). This CDR3 contains 16 residues. DNA of the CDR3: TGTGCCACCAGCAGAGACCAGGTTAGGGGGAACACTGAAGCTTTCTTT. Translating it yields CATSRDQVRGNTEAFF.

The chain carries TRBV14 and TRBJ1-6; 8 nucleotides agree with TRBD1. This CDR3 is built from 16 residues. V lost 5 bases, J lost 8 bases, and 11 bases stayed unmatched. Germline lookup yields CDR1 SGHDN and CDR2 FVKESK. The CDR3 loop reads CASSTRTGPGYSPLHF. The CDR3 region has the DNA TGTGCCAGCAGCACCCGGACAGGGCCAGGTTATTCACCCCTCCACTTT.

The chain couples TRBV6-2 or TRBV6-3 to TRBJ2-7; TRBD1 aligns across 9 bases. The V gene end was trimmed by 2 bases and the J gene end by 2 bases; junction bases not matched to a gene: 7. This CDR3 is 16 amino acids long. Per germline, CDR1 MNHEY and CDR2 SVGEGT. This CDR3 reads CASSYPGQGRTYEQYF. For the CDR3, the DNA is TGTGCCAGCAGTTACCCCGGACAGGGGCGAACCTACGAGCAGTACTTC.

This chain connects TRBV10-2 to TRBJ2-7, with D maybe TRBD2 (6 bases). V was shortened by 6 bases and J by 6 bases, with 12 bases between the two germline ends. In germline, CDR1 is WSHSY, CDR2 SAAADI. The CDR3 extends over 12 amino acids. Written as DNA, the CDR3 is TGCGCCAGCAGAACGGAGGGAAGCGAGCAGTACTTC. Translating gives CASRTEGSEQYF.

This clone is a singleton in its sample. The chain combines TRBV15 with TRBJ1-3, with TRBD1 as a possible D gene (6 bases). The CDR3 sequence is 13 residues long. V was trimmed by 8 bases and J by 7 bases, leaving 15 bases between them. Germline values: CDR1 LNHNV, CDR2 YYDKDF (reference sequence). The CDR3 sequence: CATAGTLGNTIYF. The DNA of the CDR3 is TGTGCCACCGCCGGGACATTAGGGAACACCATATATTTT.

About this clone: The sample holds other DNA sequences that translate to the same CDR3. This sequence joins TRBV19 and TRBJ1-2; 7 bases fit TRBD1. Losses at the gene ends were 5 bases for V and 4 bases for J; bases not matched to a gene: 4. The CDR3 covers 13 residues. Germline V gene sequence: CDR1 LNHDA, CDR2 SQIVND (reference sequence). CDR3 nucleotides: TGTGCCAGTAGTCGGGACAGCCTCTATGGCTACACCTTC. Its protein is CASSRDSLYGYTF. The whole variable domain, remainder taken from reference TRBV19 and TRBJ1-2, is DGGITQSPKYLFRKEGQNVTLSCEQNLNHDAMYWYRQDPGQGLRLIYYSQIVNDFQKGDIAEGYSVSREKKESFPLTVTSAQKNPTAFYLCASSRDSLYGYTFGSGTRLTVV.

This chain links TRBV30 with TRBJ1-6; D gene ambiguous. This CDR3 region has 11 residues. V lost 8 bases and J lost 14, with 16 bases in between. Germline V CDR1 and CDR2: GTSNPN, SVGIG (reference sequence). The CDR3 loop reads CAGAIRESLHF. The CDR3 coding sequence is TGTGCCGGCGCCATCCGGGAGTCCCTCCACTTT.

The chain links TRBV4-1 to TRBJ2-1; 12 bases are a match to TRBD2. The V gene's germline CDR1 is MGHRA and CDR2 YSYEKL. The CDR3 has 16 amino acids. Trimming at V came to 3 bases and at J to 2 bases, leaving 2 bases not matched to a gene. CDR3 sequence reads: CASSQRLAGAYNEQFF. As DNA, the CDR3 is TGCGCCAGCAGCCAGAGACTAGCGGGGGCCTACAATGAGCAGTTCTTC.

The V call is TRBV6-5, the J call TRBJ2-3, with D tentatively TRBD2 (5 bases). V shed 5 bases and J shed 1 base, with 13 bases lying between them. The CDR3 has 15 residues. Germline values: CDR1 MNHEY, CDR2 SVGAGI. DNA of the CDR3: TGTGCCAGCAGTCGGGGTGGCCCGGGCACAGATACGCAGTATTTT. Amino acid sequence: CASSRGGPGTDTQYF.

This clone was detected a few times. J is TRBJ1-3 and V is TRBV7-9; D gene uncertain. CDR3 length: 15 residues. Trimming pared 5 bases from V and 1 base from J, leaving 12 bases between. Per the germline V gene, CDR1 is SEHNR and CDR2 is FQNEAQ (reference sequence). The CDR3 region has the DNA TGTGCCAGCAGCCTCCGAGGAGTGTCTGGAAACACCATATATTTT. It codes for CASSLRGVSGNTIYF.